These 25 T cell receptor beta chains share one sample of origin, sequenced in a study of cytomegalovirus exposure and HLA in healthy donors. Vbeta (60) and Jbeta (13) primers were used in the PCR. TCRdb keeps only in-frame clones here, not all; method: immunoSEQ multiplex PCR. Seen here are roughly 150,000 clones, 65% to 90% observed once, and the top ten hold about 2.3%. Sequenced input: PBMCs. These TCRs come from a male donor in good health and CMV-seronegative.

This clone was counted once. The chain uses TRBV6-1 and TRBJ1-2; D unresolved. From germline, CDR1 is MNHNS and CDR2 SASEGT. This CDR3 region has 13 residues. The V end lost 6 bases, the J end lost 4 bases, and 12 bases lay between the germline ends. The CDR3 region has the DNA TGTGCCAGCAGCCAAACAGAGATCTATGGCTACACCTTC. The encoded protein is CASSQTEIYGYTF.

Written as DNA, the CDR3 is TGTGCCAGCAGCCAAGGACAGGCGGCTAATGAAAAACTGTTTTTT. Residues: CASSQGQAANEKLFF. The chain couples TRBV7-2 to TRBJ1-4, with 7 positions matching TRBD1. J was trimmed by 3 bases and V by 5 bases; bases with no gene match: 6. CDR3 length equals 15 residues. Germline-derived CDR1 and CDR2 are SGHTA and FQGNSA.

The chain links TRBV6-1 to TRBJ1-6, with 7 bases aligning to TRBD1. The CDR3 is made up of 15 amino acids. Germline V CDR1 and CDR2: MNHNS, SASEGT. Losses at the gene ends were 2 bases for V and 8 bases for J; bases not matched to a gene: 6. The CDR3 coding sequence is TGTGCCAGCAGTGAATCGGGACAGACTTATTCACCCCTCCACTTT. The encoded protein is CASSESGQTYSPLHF.

This clone came up a few times. The chain combines TRBV7-8 with TRBJ1-2; 7 bases agree with TRBD1. This CDR3 is 16 amino acids long. Trimming cost V 1 base and J 4 bases; bases outside gene matches: 9. Germline CDR1 and CDR2: SGHVS and FQNEAQ. The DNA of the CDR3 is TGTGCCAGCAGCTTAGGGGCAGGGGGATTTATCTATGGCTACACCTTC. As protein: CASSLGAGGFIYGYTF.

V gene TRBV5-1 combines with J gene TRBJ2-3; TRBD1 is a possible D gene (6 bases). Germline V CDR1 and CDR2: SGHRS, YFSETQ. Trimming left V 0 bases short and J 2 bases short, with 10 bases between. The CDR3 spans 15 residues. CDR3 sequence (DNA): TGCGCCAGCAGCTTGGACCCAGGGGACACAGATACGCAGTATTTT. This gives the protein CASSLDPGDTDTQYF. Using reference TRBV5-1 and TRBJ2-3 for the parts outside the CDR3, the full variable domain is KAGVTQTPRYLIKTRGQQVTLSCSPISGHRSVSWYQQTPGQGLQFLFEYFSETQRNKGNFPGRFSGRQFSNSRSEMNVSTLELGDSALYLCASSLDPGDTDTQYFGPGTRLTVL.

The chain is built from TRBV13 and TRBJ2-7, with 9 bases that match TRBD1. The junction had 7 bases not matched to a gene; V was cut back by 5 bases and J by 5 bases. This CDR3 contains 14 residues. Germline CDR1 is PRHDT and CDR2 is FYEKMQ (reference sequence). The CDR3, as DNA: TGTGCCAGCAGCCCCCGGACAGGGGCACACGAGCAGTACTTC. Residues: CASSPRTGAHEQYF. Looking up the rest from reference TRBV13 and TRBJ2-7 gives the full variable domain: AAGVIQSPRHLIKEKRETATLKCYPIPRHDTVYWYQQGPGQDPQFLISFYEKMQSDKGSIPDRFSAQQFSDYHSELNMSSLELGDSALYFCASSPRTGAHEQYFGPGTRLTVT.

The chain carries TRBV9 and TRBJ1-1, with 10 bases that match TRBD1. CDR1 and CDR2 (germline): SGDLS, YYNGEE. The CDR3 spans 16 residues. V was pared by 4 bases and J by 0 bases, with 6 bases of the junction left unmatched. In DNA form, the CDR3 reads TGTGCCAGCAGCAGACAGGGGGCGGGAATGAACACTGAAGCTTTCTTT. Amino acid sequence: CASSRQGAGMNTEAFF.

The chain recombines TRBV6-5 with TRBJ1-2; 7 bases match TRBD1. The germline V gene encodes CDR1 MNHEY and CDR2 SVGAGI. Unmatched junction bases numbered 6, after V lost 7 bases and J lost 1 base. The CDR3 runs to 14 residues. CDR3 sequence (DNA): TGTGCCAGCAACCCAGGGGGAAATAACTATGGCTACACCTTC. This sequence encodes CASNPGGNNYGYTF.

The rearrangement joins TRBV2 to TRBJ1-5; no reliable D call. The CDR3 runs to 17 residues. V lost 4 bases to trimming and J lost 0 bases, with 16 bases between them. Germline lookup yields CDR1 SNHLY and CDR2 FYNNEI. This CDR3 is CASSGLPTAYSNQPQHF. The CDR3 DNA follows: TGTGCCAGCAGTGGTTTGCCCACAGCTTATAGCAATCAGCCCCAGCATTTT.

The chain combines TRBV19 with TRBJ2-3; D might be TRBD2 (6 bases). V shed 6 bases and J shed 6 bases, with 10 bases lying between them. The germline gives CDR1 LNHDA, CDR2 SQIVND (reference sequence). The CDR3 totals 12 residues. The CDR3 loop is CASSPGVDTQYF. The CDR3 DNA is TGTGCCAGTAGCCCGGGGGTGGATACGCAGTATTTT.

In nucleotides, the CDR3 is TGTGCCACCAGCAGAGATAGGGGGTATGAGCAGTTCTTC. Protein product: CATSRDRGYEQFF. The V call is TRBV15, the J call TRBJ2-1, with D perhaps TRBD1 (6 bases). Germline CDR1 and CDR2: LNHNV and YYDKDF (reference sequence). Trimming removed 0 bases from V and 8 bases from J, with 8 bases in between. This CDR3 has 13 amino acids.

The chain recombines TRBV19 with TRBJ1-4; D remains unclear. The CDR3 runs to 16 residues. The V and J ends lost 6 bases and 0 bases respectively, with 14 bases between them. Germline values: CDR1 LNHDA, CDR2 SQIVND (reference sequence). The CDR3 nucleotides are TGTGCCAGTAGCCCTCCAAGGAGATCAACTAATGAAAAACTGTTTTTT. This sequence encodes CASSPPRRSTNEKLFF.

CDR3 loop: CASSWGVYGYTF. CDR3 bases: TGTGCCAGTAGTTGGGGAGTCTATGGCTACACCTTC. The chain uses TRBV19 and TRBJ1-2, with D uncertain. Per the germline V gene, CDR1 is LNHDA and CDR2 is SQIVND (reference sequence). The ends were cut back, 5 bases at V and 4 bases at J, with 8 bases in the middle. The CDR3 totals 12 residues.

V usage is TRBV7-9 and J usage is TRBJ2-7, with 9 bases lining up with TRBD1. CDR1 SEHNR and CDR2 FQNEAQ come from the germline V gene (reference sequence). The J segment lost 3 bases and the V segment lost 5 bases, leaving 5 bases of the junction unmatched. The length of the CDR3 is 14 residues. CDR3 sequence: CASSPDRGDYEQYF. CDR3 sequence (DNA): TGTGCCAGCAGCCCGGACAGGGGAGACTACGAGCAGTACTTC. The full variable domain, its missing parts supplied by reference TRBV7-9 and TRBJ2-7, is DTGVSQNPRHKITKRGQNVTFRCDPISEHNRLYWYRQTLGQGPEFLTYFQNEAQLEKSRLLSDRFSAERPKGSFSTLEIQRTEQGDSAMYLCASSPDRGDYEQYFGPGTRLTVT.

The chain joins TRBV5-1 to TRBJ1-1; D unclear. The CDR3 has 15 residues. Germline-derived CDR1 and CDR2 are SGHRS and YFSETQ. The germline V and J ends were trimmed by 0 bases and 4 bases, with 13 bases remaining between them. Written as DNA, the CDR3 is TGCGCCAGCAGCTTGGAAGGCTCCCGCGGCACTGAAGCTTTCTTT. Its protein product is CASSLEGSRGTEAFF.

CDR3 bases: TGTGCCAGCAGCTTAGGGGTACAGGGGATAAGTAGGAATGAGCAGTTCTTC. Residues: CASSLGVQGISRNEQFF. The rearrangement uses TRBV7-9 and TRBJ2-1, with 7 bases identical to TRBD1. The CDR3 is 17 residues long. V lost 1 base, J lost 7 bases, and 13 bases stayed unmatched. Germline CDR1 and CDR2: SEHNR and FQNEAQ (reference sequence).

This clone turned up a few times. CDR3 protein: CASSFHPGTPYNEQFF. For the CDR3, the DNA is TGTGCCAGCAGCTTTCACCCTGGGACACCCTACAATGAGCAGTTCTTC. This sequence joins TRBV7-2 and TRBJ2-1; a possible D gene is TRBD1 (6 bases). The CDR3 has 16 residues. Trimming shortened V by 3 bases and J by 2 bases, and 14 bases separated the two germline ends. Germline-derived CDR1 and CDR2 are SGHTA and FQGNSA.

This clone was seen a few times. V usage is TRBV7-8 and J usage is TRBJ1-6; 7 bases match TRBD1. With V trimmed by 6 bases and J by 14 bases, 13 bases remained unmatched. This CDR3 spans 14 amino acids. Germline V CDR1 and CDR2: SGHVS, FQNEAQ. Here the CDR3 reads CASSPPGQVFTLHF. Here the CDR3 DNA reads TGTGCCAGCAGTCCCCCCGGACAGGTTTTCACCCTCCACTTT.

V and J are TRBV2 and TRBJ1-6; D might be TRBD1 (6 bases). Trimming removed 5 bases at V and 0 bases at J, with 8 bases between. There are 15 residues in the CDR3. Germline loops: CDR1 SNHLY, CDR2 FYNNEI. CDR3 nucleotides: TGTGCCAGCAGTACAGGGAGCTCCTATAATTCACCCCTCCACTTT. This codes for CASSTGSSYNSPLHF.

This chain connects TRBV5-1 to TRBJ2-7, with 7 bases lining up with TRBD1. The CDR3 is 15 amino acids. CDR1 is SGHRS, CDR2 YFSETQ, per germline. V shed 4 bases, J shed 1 base, and the junction held 8 bases outside the gene matches. The CDR3 nucleotides read TGCGCCAGCAGCCTGGACAGGACCTCTTCCTACGAGCAGTACTTC. This gives the protein CASSLDRTSSYEQYF.

V usage is TRBV10-3 and J usage is TRBJ1-4; 11 bases map to TRBD1. The CDR3 extends over 14 amino acids. The trim removed 10 bases at V and 8 bases at J, leaving 9 bases unmatched. Germline V lookup: CDR1 ENHRY, CDR2 SYGVKD. Here the CDR3 reads CATGQGAAGEKLFF. In DNA, the CDR3 is TGTGCCACCGGACAGGGGGCGGCAGGGGAAAAACTGTTTTTT.

V gene TRBV5-6 combines with J gene TRBJ2-1, with 7 bases that match TRBD2. CDR3 length: 16 residues. The germline V gene has CDR1 SGHDT and CDR2 YYEEEE. V dropped 3 bases and J dropped 10; count of bases not matched to a gene: 16. CDR3 loop: CASSWGRGSTSDEQFF. The CDR3 DNA reads TGTGCCAGCAGCTGGGGGAGGGGCAGCACGTCAGACGAGCAGTTCTTC. Filled out from reference TRBV5-6 and TRBJ2-1, the complete variable domain reads DAGVTQSPTHLIKTRGQQVTLRCSPKSGHDTVSWYQQALGQGPQFIFQYYEEEERQRGNFPDRFSGHQFPNYSSELNVNALLLGDSALYLCASSWGRGSTSDEQFFGPGTRLTVL.

The V gene is TRBV9, the J gene TRBJ2-3; D may be TRBD2 (5 bases). The CDR3 length is 17 residues. Trimming shortened V by 0 bases and J by 0 bases, and 14 bases separated the two germline ends. Germline V CDR1 and CDR2: SGDLS, YYNGEE. CDR3: CASSVDGGRFSTDTQYF. Written as DNA, the CDR3 is TGTGCCAGCAGCGTAGACGGCGGGCGGTTTAGCACAGATACGCAGTATTTT.

V usage is TRBV18 and J usage is TRBJ1-5, with D unresolved. The V gene lost 3 bases and the J gene lost 0 bases, with 6 bases spanning the gap. The CDR3 sequence is 14 residues long. In germline, CDR1 is KGHSH, CDR2 LQKENI. The CDR3 here is CASSPRYSNQPQHF. DNA for the CDR3: TGTGCCAGCTCACCTAGATATAGCAATCAGCCCCAGCATTTT.

V and J are TRBV4-1 and TRBJ2-2; D may be TRBD1 (6 bases). CDR1 is MGHRA, CDR2 YSYEKL, per germline. The CDR3 spans 15 residues. V lost 4 bases and J 2 bases, leaving 11 bases between the germline ends. CDR3 bases: TGCGCCAGCAGCCCTTGGACAGTAAACACCGGGGAGCTGTTTTTT. It translates to CASSPWTVNTGELFF.